This entry features one T cell receptor (beta chain) sequence. PCR employed 60 Vbeta and 13 Jbeta primers. The protocol was immunoSEQ multiplex PCR, while the TCRdb copy is restricted to in-frame clones and leaves out a portion. This table has over 75,000 clones, 79% appearing once. This sample stems from a study of cytomegalovirus exposure and HLA in healthy donors. The CDR3 spans 15 residues. The V gene lost 2 bases and the J gene lost 2 bases, with 9 bases spanning the gap. Germline loops: CDR1 MNHEY, CDR2 SVGAGI. Input material: PBMCs. The sequence derives from a male donor in good health and CMV-seropositive. The chain carries TRBV6-5 and TRBJ2-2; D is uncertain. CDR3 nucleotides: TGTGCCAGCAGTTACGCCGGAGTTAACACCGGGGAGCTGTTTTTT. Protein product: CASSYAGVNTGELFF.